These 9 T cell receptor beta chains share one sample of origin, sequenced in a study of blood T cell repertoires in COVID-19. Using immunoSEQ multiplex PCR, the repertoire was profiled, and TCRdb retains in-frame clones only, with some absent. Of roughly 80,000 clones in the sample, about four fifths were seen once. Input material: peripheral blood. The receptors were sampled from a human donor in a cohort sampled during active COVID-19.

This clone has just one count. The genes are TRBV28 and TRBJ2-7; D is unclear. Trimming shortened V by 2 bases and J by 3 bases, and 5 bases separated the two germline ends. CDR3 length equals 12 residues. The germline V gene encodes CDR1 MDHEN and CDR2 SYDVKM. The CDR3 protein is CASSLGGYEQYF. The CDR3 coding sequence is TGTGCCAGCAGTTTAGGCGGCTACGAGCAGTACTTC.

This rearrangement joins TRBV10-1 to TRBJ1-2; D is uncertain. CDR1 and CDR2 from the germline V gene are WNHNN and SYGVQD (reference sequence). V shed 0 bases and J shed 7 bases, with 9 bases lying between them. The CDR3 totals 13 residues. CDR3 amino acids: CASSESPTGGYTF. The CDR3 nucleotides are TGCGCCAGCAGTGAGTCTCCGACGGGTGGCTACACCTTC.

The V gene is TRBV6-5, the J gene TRBJ1-1; no clear D gene. CDR3 length equals 12 residues. CDR1 and CDR2 (germline): MNHEY, SVGAGI. V gave up 8 bases and J gave up 1 base, with 8 bases separating them. CDR3 DNA sequence: TGTGCCAGCCTTACACCGAACACTGAAGCTTTCTTT. Its protein is CASLTPNTEAFF.

This clone has only a few counts. The same CDR3 also results from other DNA sequences found in this sample. The rearrangement links TRBV5-1 to TRBJ2-3, with D uncertain. The CDR3 consists of 15 residues. CDR1 and CDR2 (germline): SGHRS, YFSETQ. Trimming pared 0 bases from V and 2 bases from J, leaving 10 bases between. CDR3 DNA sequence: TGCGCCAGCAGCTTGGACGGCGGCCACACAGATACGCAGTATTTT. It specifies CASSLDGGHTDTQYF.

The chain uses TRBV2 and TRBJ1-6; 7 bases align to TRBD1. The ends lost 5 bases at V and 7 bases at J; junction bases unmatched: 5. The CDR3 runs 14 residues. The germline CDR1 and CDR2 sequences are SNHLY and FYNNEI. Here the CDR3 reads CASSSRGGNSPLHF. Here the CDR3 DNA reads TGTGCCAGCAGTTCAAGAGGGGGCAATTCACCCCTCCACTTT.

The chain is built from TRBV10-3 and TRBJ2-7; D might be TRBD2 (6 bases). Trimming removed 2 bases from V and 6 bases from J, with 17 bases in between. The germline CDR1 and CDR2 sequences are ENHRY and SYGVKD. The CDR3 loop spans 15 amino acids. CDR3 DNA: TGTGCCATCAGTGAGGGAGGGGCGCGAAAAAGCGAGCAGTACTTC. This codes for CAISEGGARKSEQYF.

The V call is TRBV14, the J call TRBJ2-5; D gene ambiguous. CDR3 size: 13 residues. The V end lost 0 bases, the J end lost 7 bases, and 9 bases lay between the germline ends. Germline CDR1 reads SGHDN; CDR2 reads FVKESK. CDR3 in amino acids: CASSQDTPGTQYF. The CDR3 DNA reads as TGTGCCAGCAGCCAAGACACCCCGGGGACCCAGTACTTC.

This chain uses TRBV28 with TRBJ1-2, with 7 bases that match TRBD1. The CDR3 has 12 residues. Looked up from germline, CDR1 is MDHEN and CDR2 is SYDVKM. Trimming at V came to 6 bases and at J to 5 bases, leaving 3 bases not matched to a gene. This CDR3 is CASSLQGYGYTF. Here the CDR3 DNA reads TGTGCCAGCAGCCTACAGGGGTATGGCTACACCTTC.

This sequence joins TRBV2 and TRBJ2-3; unclear D gene. Per germline, CDR1 SNHLY and CDR2 FYNNEI. CDR3 size: 11 residues. V dropped 10 bases and J dropped 2 bases, with 7 bases sitting between them. CDR3 DNA sequence: TGTGCCACCACTACCACAGATACGCAGTATTTT. Its protein is CATTTTDTQYF.